Shown below are 8 T cell receptor beta chains from a single sample sequenced in a study of early T cells in non-severe SARS-CoV-2 infection. Via MiXCR, TCRdb re-called the 5' RACE reads, giving one row per CDR3 protein. The sample includes approximately 70,000 distinct CDR3 sequences, around an eighth of them seen just once. The input for sequencing was whole blood, taken at baseline. These TCRs come from an adult who was a healthcare worker with PCR-confirmed SARS-CoV-2 infection or an uninfected control (not recorded which).

This clonotype was seen a handful of times. The V gene is TRBV20-1, the J gene TRBJ2-7, with 9 bases lining up with TRBD1. The CDR3 runs to 13 residues. Germline V lookup: CDR1 DFQATT, CDR2 SNEGSKA (reference sequence). V gave up 3 bases and J gave up 3 bases; unmatched junction bases: 3. CDR3 DNA: TGCAGTGCTAGCCGGACAGGGGACTACGAGCAGTACTTC. It codes for CSASRTGDYEQYF.

This chain links TRBV7-9 with TRBJ1-1; 7 bases fit TRBD1. CDR3 length: 15 residues. Germline V gene sequence: CDR1 SEHNR, CDR2 FQNEAQ (reference sequence). Trimming at V came to 8 bases and at J to 0 bases, leaving 9 bases not matched to a gene. The CDR3 loop is CASGHRGNMNTEAFF. CDR3 nucleotide sequence: TGTGCCAGCGGCCACAGGGGAAATATGAACACTGAAGCTTTCTTT.

The chain recombines TRBV13 with TRBJ2-2; D is undetermined. Germline V gene data show CDR1 as PRHDT and CDR2 as FYEKMQ (reference sequence). The CDR3 extends over 14 amino acids. V lost 6 bases and J 4 bases, leaving 12 bases between the germline ends. This chain's CDR3 is CASSQDVRTGELFF. The CDR3 DNA reads as TGTGCCAGCAGTCAGGATGTTCGCACCGGGGAGCTGTTTTTT.

This clonotype was seen more than once but under ten times. The chain links TRBV10-1 to TRBJ1-1; 7 bases are a match to TRBD1. Germline V gives CDR1 WNHNN, CDR2 SYGVQD (reference sequence). CDR3 length equals 14 residues. After removal of 6 bases from V and 4 bases from J, the junction contained 8 bases not matched to a gene. The CDR3 region has the DNA TGCGCCAGCAGCCAGACAGGGTTGGCCACTGAAGCTTTCTTT. Translating gives CASSQTGLATEAFF.

This clonotype has a handful of counts. V usage is TRBV6-1 and J usage is TRBJ1-1; 8 bases line up with TRBD1. The CDR3 loop spans 13 amino acids. V trimming: 5 bases; J trimming: 4 bases; junction bases outside the gene matches: 3. The germline V gene encodes CDR1 MNHNS and CDR2 SASEGT. The CDR3 DNA sequence: TGTGCCAGCAGTACAGGGGGAAGCACTGAAGCTTTCTTT. Its translation is CASSTGGSTEAFF.

The sample holds a few counts of this clonotype. V gene TRBV29-1 combines with J gene TRBJ1-1; D ambiguous. Trimming left V 5 bases short and J 6 bases short, with 19 bases between. CDR3 length equals 14 residues. Germline CDR1 SQVTM, CDR2 ANQGSEA. The CDR3 DNA follows: TGCAGCGTTTTCTTGCGGCACCAAGGTTCTGAAGCTTTCTTT. Translating gives CSVFLRHQGSEAFF.

This clonotype was seen at least ten times. This chain joins TRBV28 and TRBJ2-7, with TRBD2 as a possible D gene (5 bases). CDR3 size: 14 residues. Germline V lookup: CDR1 MDHEN, CDR2 SYDVKM. Trimming removed 3 bases from V and 5 bases from J, with 14 bases in between. CDR3 amino acids: CASSFPGILNEQYF. CDR3 DNA: TGTGCCAGCAGTTTCCCGGGGATCTTGAACGAGCAGTACTTC.

Ten or more counts support this clonotype. The V call is TRBV15, the J call TRBJ2-7; 10 nucleotides match TRBD1. The germline CDR1 and CDR2 sequences are LNHNV and YYDKDF (reference sequence). Trimming took 1 base from V and 4 from J; bases not matched to a gene: 1. The CDR3 has 14 residues. CDR3 in DNA: TGTGCCACCAGCAGAGGACAGGGGGCATACGAGCAGTACTTC. Translated, it gives CATSRGQGAYEQYF.